The 21 T cell receptor beta chains listed next were all sequenced from one sample in a study of cytomegalovirus exposure and HLA in healthy donors. Vbeta (60) and Jbeta (13) primers were used in the PCR. Measured with immunoSEQ multiplex PCR; TCRdb has only the in-frame clones, and not every one. The sample holds under 130,000 clones, about 13% seen once. Sequencing was done on a sample of PBMCs. These receptors all stem from a man aged 40-49 years in good health and CMV-seropositive.

This clone has only a few counts. J is TRBJ1-1 and V is TRBV9; 7 nucleotides line up with TRBD1. The germline gives CDR1 SGDLS, CDR2 YYNGEE. Unmatched junction bases numbered 8, after V lost 0 bases and J lost 3 bases. The CDR3 covers 16 residues. CDR3 DNA sequence: TGTGCCAGCAGCGTAGCCACGAGGGGGCCGGACACTGAAGCTTTCTTT. It specifies CASSVATRGPDTEAFF.

The chain is built from TRBV7-9 and TRBJ2-2; tentatively, D is TRBD2 (6 bases). This CDR3 has 14 amino acids. The germline CDR1 and CDR2 sequences are SEHNR and FQNEAQ (reference sequence). Trimming stripped 8 bases from V and 4 bases from J, with 14 bases between. Here the CDR3 reads CASPPGRGTGELFF. In DNA form, the CDR3 reads TGTGCCAGCCCGCCTGGGCGGGGCACCGGGGAGCTGTTTTTT.

The J gene is TRBJ2-1, the V gene TRBV7-9, with 11 positions matching TRBD2. V shed 6 bases, J shed 13 bases, and the junction held 5 bases outside the gene matches. CDR1 is SEHNR and CDR2 is FQNEAQ in the germline V gene (reference sequence). The CDR3 totals 12 residues. The CDR3 region is CASSIAGGPQFF. In nucleotides, the CDR3 is TGTGCCAGCAGTATAGCGGGAGGGCCACAGTTCTTC.

This clone was counted a few times. The chain combines TRBV18 with TRBJ2-5; 7 nucleotides match TRBD1. CDR3 length: 15 amino acids. J was trimmed by 2 bases and V by 4 bases; bases with no gene match: 7. Germline V gene lookup returns CDR1 KGHSH and CDR2 LQKENI. The CDR3 DNA follows: TGTGCCAGCTCACATTCCGGCAGGGGGCAAGAGACCCAGTACTTC. The encoded protein is CASSHSGRGQETQYF.

This clone was seen only a few times. The rearrangement joins TRBV19 to TRBJ1-5; TRBD1 agrees at 12 bases. The germline gives CDR1 LNHDA, CDR2 SQIVND (reference sequence). The trim removed 7 bases at V and 5 bases at J, leaving 9 bases unmatched. The CDR3 spans 16 residues. DNA of the CDR3: TGTGCCAGTATCTCCCCGGGGACAGGGGGCTATCAGCCCCAGCATTTT. Its protein is CASISPGTGGYQPQHF.

CDR3 sequence: CASKDGQGHTEAFF. The DNA of the CDR3 is TGTGCCAGCAAAGACGGACAGGGTCACACTGAAGCTTTCTTT. The V gene is TRBV28, the J gene TRBJ1-1; 8 bases are shared with TRBD1. Germline CDR1 reads MDHEN; CDR2 reads SYDVKM. With 7 bases clipped from V and 3 bases from J, the junction kept 7 bases outside the gene matches. The CDR3 covers 14 residues.

This clone occurred a few times. The chain recombines TRBV29-1 with TRBJ2-7; 7 bases map to TRBD2. Losses at the gene ends were 7 bases for V and 4 bases for J; bases not matched to a gene: 10. The V gene's germline CDR1 is SQVTM and CDR2 ANQGSEA. The CDR3 is 13 amino acids. The DNA of the CDR3 is TGCAGCGCCCTGGAGGGCGGGGGTTACGAGCAGTACTTC. It translates to CSALEGGGYEQYF.

The table lists this clone with a few counts. The chain joins TRBV4-1 to TRBJ1-5, with 7 positions matching TRBD1. Per the germline V gene, CDR1 is MGHRA and CDR2 is YSYEKL. With 6 bases clipped from V and 6 bases from J, the junction kept 8 bases outside the gene matches. The CDR3 covers 14 residues. The CDR3 protein is CASRNTGDSQPQHF. The CDR3 coding sequence is TGCGCCAGCAGAAATACAGGGGATAGTCAGCCCCAGCATTTT.

This clone occurred a few times. The chain couples TRBV7-6 to TRBJ1-5, with D possibly TRBD1 on 5 matching bases. The V end was cut by 5 bases, the J end by 4 bases, with 15 bases between. The CDR3 length is 15 residues. From germline, CDR1 is SGHVS and CDR2 FNYEAQ. As DNA, the CDR3 is TGTGCCAGCAGCCGAATGTCAGGGTTGAATCAGCCCCAGCATTTT. It encodes CASSRMSGLNQPQHF.

The genes are TRBV5-4 and TRBJ2-1; 7 bases are shared with TRBD2. Germline V gene lookup returns CDR1 SGHNT and CDR2 YYREEE (reference sequence). This CDR3 contains 17 residues. The J segment lost 0 bases and the V segment lost 1 base, leaving 7 bases of the junction unmatched. In nucleotides, the CDR3 is TGTGCCAGCAGCTTGTTAGCGGGCGCAAGCTCCTACAATGAGCAGTTCTTC. As protein: CASSLLAGASSYNEQFF.

The table lists this clone with a few counts. The V call is TRBV7-2, the J call TRBJ2-5, with D perhaps matching TRBD1 (5 bases). Trimming cost V 5 bases and J 3 bases, with 13 bases left between them. This CDR3 has 14 amino acids. The germline CDR1 and CDR2 sequences are SGHTA and FQGNSA. Here the CDR3 DNA reads TGTGCCAGCAGCCCGTTTTCCAGGGAAGAGACCCAGTACTTC. This codes for CASSPFSREETQYF.

The V call is TRBV28, the J call TRBJ1-2; unclear D gene. The V and J ends lost 3 bases and 7 bases respectively, with 18 bases between them. The V gene's germline CDR1 is MDHEN and CDR2 SYDVKM. The CDR3 is 15 residues long. CDR3 nucleotide sequence: TGTGCCAGCAGTTTCCGGACCCCGAGGGCGCGTGGCTACACCTTC. Its translation: CASSFRTPRARGYTF.

CDR3 amino acids: CSARGPWGYTF. In nucleotides, the CDR3 is TGCAGTGCTAGAGGGCCCTGGGGCTACACCTTC. J is TRBJ1-2 and V is TRBV20-1; D remains ambiguous. The CDR3 spans 11 residues. Trimming pared 1 base from V and 8 bases from J, leaving 8 bases between. Per the germline V gene, CDR1 is DFQATT and CDR2 is SNEGSKA (reference sequence).

This clone has a handful of counts. The chain recombines TRBV10-3 with TRBJ2-4; TRBD1 agrees at 11 bases. V gave up 10 bases and J gave up 0 bases; unmatched junction bases: 2. The CDR3 length is 14 residues. Per germline, CDR1 ENHRY and CDR2 SYGVKD. The CDR3 nucleotides are TGTGCCACGGGACAGGGGGGAGCCAAAAACATTCAGTACTTC. Translation gives CATGQGGAKNIQYF.

This clone appeared a few times. The J gene is TRBJ1-1, the V gene TRBV19; the D is unclear. Germline CDR1 and CDR2: LNHDA and SQIVND (reference sequence). The CDR3 has 15 residues. V was trimmed by 3 bases and J by 1 base, leaving 12 bases between them. CDR3 loop: CASSMVGSGNTEAFF. CDR3 nucleotides: TGTGCCAGTAGTATGGTAGGGAGTGGGAACACTGAAGCTTTCTTT.

This clone has a single count. The chain carries TRBV15 and TRBJ1-3, with D possibly matching TRBD1 (5 bases). Trimming pared 4 bases from V and 4 bases from J, leaving 14 bases between. This CDR3 contains 15 residues. CDR1 is LNHNV, CDR2 YYDKDF, per germline (reference sequence). CDR3 region: CATSKSGGSGNTIYF. The CDR3 coding sequence is TGTGCCACCAGCAAAAGCGGGGGATCAGGAAACACCATATATTTT.

This clone was counted a few times. V usage is TRBV28 and J usage is TRBJ2-1, with D maybe TRBD2 (6 bases). The CDR3 consists of 11 residues. V was clipped by 4 bases and J by 15 bases, with 13 bases between them. The germline V gene encodes CDR1 MDHEN and CDR2 SYDVKM. CDR3 in amino acids: CASSYRDSPFF. DNA of the CDR3: TGTGCCAGCAGTTACCGGGACTCCCCGTTCTTC.

This clone has just a few counts. The V call is TRBV6-6, the J call TRBJ2-2; 11 bases align to TRBD2. The CDR3 is made up of 15 amino acids. V lost 4 bases and J lost 4; bases outside the gene matches: 2. CDR1 and CDR2 from the germline V gene are MNHNY and SVGAGI (reference sequence). In DNA, the CDR3 is TGTGCCAGCAGTTCTAGCGGGAGGAGCACCGGGGAGCTGTTTTTT. It codes for CASSSSGRSTGELFF.

The table lists this clone with a few counts. This chain links TRBV6-5 with TRBJ1-3; D is ambiguous. There are 12 residues in the CDR3. V gave up 7 bases and J gave up 2 bases, with 6 bases separating them. Germline CDR1 is MNHEY and CDR2 is SVGAGI. Written as DNA, the CDR3 is TGTGCCAGCACCTCTCCTGGAAACACCATATATTTT. The encoded protein is CASTSPGNTIYF.

This clone was counted a few times. The V gene is TRBV11-3, the J gene TRBJ2-5, with 12 bases matching TRBD2. CDR3 length equals 15 residues. The germline CDR1 and CDR2 sequences are SGHNT and YENEEA. J lost 5 bases, V lost 5 bases, and 6 bases had no gene match. CDR3 protein: CASSALGTSGETQYF. In DNA, the CDR3 is TGTGCCAGCAGCGCCCTGGGGACTAGCGGGGAGACCCAGTACTTC.

The chain couples TRBV18 to TRBJ2-2; weak D call: TRBD2 (5 bases). Trimming pared 5 bases from V and 5 bases from J, leaving 9 bases between. CDR3 length: 13 residues. The germline CDR1 and CDR2 sequences are KGHSH and LQKENI. The CDR3 coding sequence is TGTGCCAGCTCAGACCTAGCAACCGGGGAGCTGTTTTTT. This translates into CASSDLATGELFF.